This note documents a single T cell receptor beta chain sequence. The data were taken from a study of shared clonotypes between healthy human individuals. Sequencing used immunoSEQ multiplex PCR; TCRdb keeps in-frame clones, though not all of them. The sample has about 680,000 clones, more than 70% seen once. This CDR3 has 17 amino acids. Trimming left V 6 bases short and J 0 bases short, with 18 bases between. Germline CDR1 and CDR2: SGHNT and YENEEA. The chain is built from TRBV11-3 and TRBJ2-1, with TRBD1 as a possible D gene (6 bases). The sample comprised memory CD4+ T cells sorted from blood. This sample's subset: CD45RA-negative fraction. This TCR derives from a woman under 40 in good health. CDR3 coding DNA: TGTGCCAGCAGGCGGACAGCACTAGAGTGCTCCTACAATGAGCAGTTCTTC. Amino acid sequence: CASRRTALECSYNEQFF.